Below, 17 T cell receptor beta chains from the same sample are listed, as sequenced in a study of beta chain features in type 1 diabetes. Investigators reverse transcribed all isolated RNA, so they sequenced expressed TCRB transcripts. The protocol was immunoSEQ multiplex PCR, while the TCRdb copy is restricted to in-frame clones and leaves out a portion. The table lists about 140,000 clones, 6.9% of them singletons. Sequences were obtained from central memory CD4+ T cells from blood. The origin of the receptors is a woman aged 25 to 39 in good health.

This clone was observed a handful of times. The rearrangement links TRBV4-3 to TRBJ2-1, with TRBD2 identical over 8 bases. V lost 1 base, J lost 6 bases, and 5 bases stayed unmatched. Germline V CDR1 and CDR2: LGHNA, YSLEER. This CDR3 is built from 15 residues. The CDR3 DNA follows: TGCGCCAGCAGCCAAGCGGGAGGGTGGGGCAATGAGCAGTTCTTC. Its protein product is CASSQAGGWGNEQFF.

This clone occurred many times. This sequence joins TRBV7-9 and TRBJ1-5; 10 nucleotides line up with TRBD1. The CDR3 extends over 13 amino acids. Trimming removed 5 bases from V and 5 bases from J; junction bases left unmatched: 0. Germline CDR1 and CDR2: SEHNR and FQNEAQ (reference sequence). CDR3 nucleotides: TGTGCCAGCAGCGGGACAGGGGATCAGCCCCAGCATTTT. It yields the protein CASSGTGDQPQHF.

The V gene is TRBV18, the J gene TRBJ1-4; no clear D. Between the trimmed V and J ends, which lost 3 bases and 8 bases, there was a span of 16 bases. This CDR3 region has 15 residues. Germline V gene data show CDR1 as KGHSH and CDR2 as LQKENI. The CDR3 DNA reads TGTGCCAGCTCACCCGTCGGGATACCTCAAGAAAAACTGTTTTTT. Encoded protein: CASSPVGIPQEKLFF.

This clone was observed many times. This rearrangement joins TRBV9 to TRBJ2-1, with TRBD2 matching over 9 bases. Germline values: CDR1 SGDLS, CDR2 YYNGEE. The CDR3 contains 14 residues. With 0 bases clipped from V and 10 bases from J, the junction kept 5 bases outside the gene matches. The CDR3 reads CASSVVASGKEQFF. The CDR3 DNA reads TGTGCCAGCAGCGTAGTAGCTAGCGGGAAAGAGCAGTTCTTC. The full variable domain, with the rest looked up from reference TRBV9 and TRBJ2-1, is DSGVTQTPKHLITATGQRVTLRCSPRSGDLSVYWYQQSLDQGLQFLIQYYNGEERAKGNILERFSAQQFPDLHSELNLSSLELGDSALYFCASSVVASGKEQFFGPGTRLTVL.

This clone was counted between two and nine times. CDR3 amino acids: CASSFSQFEQYF. CDR3 coding DNA: TGTGCCAGCAGTTTCTCACAGTTCGAGCAGTACTTC. The chain carries TRBV6-5 and TRBJ2-7, with D uncertain. The CDR3 covers 12 residues. In germline, CDR1 is MNHEY, CDR2 SVGAGI. V gave up 4 bases and J gave up 6 bases, with 10 bases separating them.

V and J are TRBV7-6 and TRBJ2-1; tentatively, D is TRBD1 (7 bases). In germline, CDR1 is SGHVS, CDR2 FNYEAQ. This CDR3 spans 16 amino acids. Deletions cut 5 bases from V and 4 bases from J, with 18 bases between. CDR3 protein: CASSPQGGAAYNEQFF. The CDR3, as DNA: TGTGCCAGCAGCCCGCAGGGGGGCGCGGCGTACAATGAGCAGTTCTTC.

This clone was detected only a few times. V is TRBV2 and J is TRBJ2-3; weak D call: TRBD2 (5 bases). The germline CDR1 and CDR2 sequences are SNHLY and FYNNEI. The CDR3 extends over 14 amino acids. V was trimmed by 2 bases and J by 1 base, leaving 7 bases between them. DNA of the CDR3: TGTGCCAGCAGTGAATTGGAGGGCACAGATACGCAGTATTTT. Translation: CASSELEGTDTQYF.

This clone was observed a handful of times. V and J are TRBV5-1 and TRBJ2-5, with 8 bases lining up with TRBD2. Germline loops: CDR1 SGHRS, CDR2 YFSETQ. The CDR3 runs 16 residues. V lost 4 bases and J lost 4; bases outside the gene matches: 12. The CDR3 region has the DNA TGCGCCAGCAGCCAAGCGGGGGCCACGGACAGAGAGACCCAGTACTTC. The encoded protein is CASSQAGATDRETQYF.

This clone was seen more than once but under ten times. The rearrangement joins TRBV2 to TRBJ2-2; 7 positions match TRBD1. After removal of 6 bases from V and 6 bases from J, the junction contained 13 bases not matched to a gene. From germline, CDR1 is SNHLY and CDR2 FYNNEI. The CDR3 runs 16 residues. The CDR3 DNA reads as TGTGCCAGCAGCAAACAGGGGTTAGGTCGACCCGGGGAGCTGTTTTTT. It translates to CASSKQGLGRPGELFF.

The V and J genes are TRBV4-2 and TRBJ1-1; 8 bases map to TRBD1. The ends lost 0 bases at V and 0 bases at J; junction bases unmatched: 6. The CDR3 runs 17 residues. CDR1 and CDR2 (germline): LGHNA, YNFKEQ. CDR3: CASSQDMTGAMNTEAFF. The CDR3 DNA reads TGTGCCAGCAGCCAAGATATGACAGGGGCTATGAACACTGAAGCTTTCTTT.

This clone was seen a handful of times. This sequence joins TRBV25-1 and TRBJ1-2; TRBD1 matches 7 bases. V lost 5 bases to trimming and J lost 3 bases; unmatched junction nucleotides: 9. Germline V gene sequence: CDR1 MGHDK, CDR2 SYGVNS. CDR3 length equals 15 residues. The chain's CDR3 is CASSRTTGMDYGYTF. The CDR3 DNA reads TGTGCCAGCAGTCGAACGACAGGGATGGACTATGGCTACACCTTC.

This clone was seen only a few times. The sample holds other DNA sequences that translate to the same CDR3. The CDR3 region has the DNA TGTGCCAGCAGCTTAGGGCAGGGCCACAATGAGCAGTTCTTC. Protein sequence: CASSLGQGHNEQFF. V and J are TRBV7-3 and TRBJ2-1, with D maybe TRBD1 (5 bases). The CDR3 spans 14 residues. Germline CDR1 reads SGHTA; CDR2 reads FQGTGA. V lost 2 bases to trimming and J lost 5 bases, with 10 bases between them.

This clone was detected a few times. The J gene is TRBJ2-5, the V gene TRBV6-1; TRBD2 aligns across 9 bases. Trimming cost V 2 bases and J 5 bases; bases outside gene matches: 9. Germline-derived CDR1 and CDR2 are MNHNS and SASEGT. The CDR3 is made up of 16 amino acids. In nucleotides, the CDR3 is TGTGCCAGCAGTGAAAGGGGTAGCGGGGGTGGGGAGACCCAGTACTTC. Protein product: CASSERGSGGGETQYF.

This clone has more than one count but fewer than ten. The V call is TRBV5-4, the J call TRBJ1-2, with unresolved D. CDR3 length: 13 residues. CDR1 and CDR2 from the germline V gene are SGHNT and YYREEE (reference sequence). Trimming took 4 bases from V and 1 from J, leaving 8 bases between them. CDR3 nucleotides: TGTGCCAGCAGCGACAAGAATAACTATGGCTACACCTTC. The encoded protein is CASSDKNNYGYTF.

J is TRBJ2-5 and V is TRBV7-8; D might be TRBD2 (5 bases). Trimming pared 4 bases from V and 1 base from J, leaving 13 bases between. The V gene's germline CDR1 is SGHVS and CDR2 FQNEAQ. The CDR3 contains 15 residues. The DNA of the CDR3 is TGTGCCAGCAGCTCCCCTGCACTAGGCCAAGAGACCCAGTACTTC. The encoded protein is CASSSPALGQETQYF.

The chain links TRBV7-9 to TRBJ1-5; D is possibly TRBD1 (5 bases). V was trimmed by 1 base and J by 4 bases, leaving 11 bases between them. The CDR3 loop spans 15 amino acids. Germline lookup yields CDR1 SEHNR and CDR2 FQNEAQ (reference sequence). The CDR3 protein is CASSLGNGANQPQHF. As DNA, the CDR3 is TGTGCCAGCAGCTTAGGCAATGGGGCTAATCAGCCCCAGCATTTT.

This clone has more than one count but fewer than ten. The V and J genes are TRBV7-2 and TRBJ1-2, with 9 bases lining up with TRBD1. The V gene end was trimmed by 5 bases and the J gene end by 5 bases; junction bases not matched to a gene: 9. CDR1 is SGHTA and CDR2 is FQGNSA in the germline V gene. This CDR3 comprises 15 residues. CDR3 bases: TGTGCCAGCAGCCCGAACGGACAGGGGAGGTATGGCTACACCTTC. It translates to CASSPNGQGRYGYTF.